This T cell receptor beta chain was obtained from a study of shared clonotypes between healthy human individuals (dated by TCRdb to the early 2020s). The study in broad terms: The cohort comprised a couple of women and three men aged 18 to 49 years. For each donor, CD4 naive and CD4 memory were each given three plates, CD8 naive was given two plates, and CD8 memory was given one plate. Blood TCR repertoires of about 5 healthy adults were deeply sequenced to estimate repertoire size and the extent of clonotype sharing between individuals. To increase sequencing depth and limit assay-specific biases, different laboratories used diverse techniques to prepare libraries and sequence TCR repertoires. Per donor, leukapheresis produced somewhere between about 0.8 and 9 billion PBMCs. Summary of the overall study and its limitations: Compared with non-shared clonotypes, the clonotypes found in all four sorted-subset donors had higher generation probabilities. Because the study included a small number of donors, the genetic and exposure-history diversity represented was limited. Across several donors, around 5% of naive CD4, roughly 3.5% of naive CD8, approximately 2.5% of memory CD4, and approximately 0.4% of memory CD8 clonotypes were shared. Rarefaction of sorted-subset datasets indicated incomplete sequencing despite the large sequencing depth. Larger estimated clonotype richness was generally found for naive subsets than for memory subsets. Sampling was restricted to blood, and TCR repertoires in tissues likely differ from the TCR repertoires found in blood. Pairwise subsampling led to the expectation that sequencing depth would affect the degree of clonotype sharing among donors.

From the cysteine through the phenylalanine, the CDR3 covers 15 amino acids. The CDR3 DNA has 45 bases and is translated from base 1. According to the germline V gene, CDR1 reads SNHLY and CDR2 reads FYNNEI. V is cut back by 6 bases and J by 4 bases, with 9 bases in the junction unmatched. Donors were healthy HIV-negative adults with no recently reported acute infections or vaccinations. Every donor was a Caucasian adult residing in Nashville, Tennessee, USA. CD4+ T cells were enriched by magnetic negative selection; naive cells were then positively selected on CD45RA, and the negative fraction formed the memory subset. Blood was collected by leukapheresis, and PBMCs were isolated by Ficoll-Histopaque density gradient centrifugation and then cryopreserved in liquid nitrogen vapor phase. Analytical flow cytometry was used to check the purity and quantity of each magnetically sorted T cell population. From each sorted fraction, genomic DNA was isolated and quantified by UV absorbance on a Nanodrop 2000c.

This clone was seen just once. Its antigen target is currently unknown. Nothing much larger sits one base from this clone, and base qualities are not available. Using the deep immunoSEQ assay, TCR CDR3 regions were amplified from genomic DNA by multiplex PCR. For each cell subset, the extracted genomic DNA was distributed evenly across all wells of several immunoSEQ 96-well plates, and each plate served as one replicate. For sorted subsets, each replicate PCR was loaded with about 0.2 ug genomic DNA, equivalent to about 30,000 T cell genomes. Purified libraries were quantified with a Qubit 3.0 fluorometer, sized on a Bioanalyzer 2100, and re-quantified with the KAPA Library Quantification kit. Each immunoSEQ 96-well plate was sequenced on its own single-read 150-cycle Illumina NextSeq 550 flow cell. On the authors' methods: The immunoSEQ output contained only junctional sequences without quality scores, so filtering could not match that applied to full-length reads. To assign V/J genes and CDR3, sequences were annotated using PyIR, a Python wrapper for IgBLAST v1.9, with IMGT germline references. Reads were filtered out if the reads had weak V/J assignments (E-value above 1e-6), no CDR3, stop codons, out-of-frame junctions, or ambiguous translated residues. V3J clonotypes were defined as sequences sharing an identical inferred V gene, J gene, and CDR3 amino acid sequence. To compute the percentage overlap between repertoires, the number of shared unique clonotypes was divided by the size of the smaller repertoire. RTK rarefaction, the Chao1 estimator, and Recon v2.1 estimates of unobserved clonotypes were used to assess repertoire richness. For all TCRbeta clonotypes obtained by the gDNA method from a few donors, generation probabilities were computed with OLGA. Held by TCRdb, this immuneACCESS table contains in-frame sequences only and omits some clones. Under half of the omission traces to an unresolved V gene where checked; the cause of the rest is unknown. That table supplies the V and J calls and clone size; D and trimming were determined from the DNA. This sample gives roughly 1,000,000 clones in total; 75% to 80% of them show up just once. Roughly 0.56% of the sample lies in the top ten.

The material sequenced was memory CD4+ T cells from PBMCs. What the cell subset or site label conveys for this sample: CD45RA-negative fraction. The receptor's source is a man between 18 and 35 years old in good health. Some clones in this sample may be carry-over from other donors' samples. The rearranged chain carries TRBV2 and TRBJ2-7; the junction holds 10 bases that match TRBD2. The bases are TGTGCCAGCAGGGGTGGACTAGCGGAAGGGTACGAGCAGTACTTC. It encodes CASRGGLAEGYEQYF.